This entry describes one TCR beta chain. Its antigen is currently unknown. The source of the sample is a study of siplizumab effects on memory and regulatory T cells. Whole-study results and caveats: The authors mapped only a minor fraction of alloreactive clones to unstimulated subsets.

Method: immunoSEQ multiplex PCR; TCRdb's copy keeps in-frame clones and lacks some. The data contain 50,000 to 60,000 clones, roughly 87% of them singletons. With 3 bases clipped from V and 7 bases from J, the junction kept 1 base outside the gene matches. The germline V gene has CDR1 SQVTM and CDR2 ANQGSEA. The CDR3 extends over 11 amino acids. The sequencing sample was made of naive CD8+ T cells sorted from blood. The sequence was obtained from a human donor in good health. V is TRBV29-1 and J is TRBJ1-2; 8 nucleotides align to TRBD1. CDR3 bases: TGCAGCGTTGACAGGGGGCTTGGCTACACCTTC. Protein product: CSVDRGLGYTF.